This T cell receptor beta chain was profiled in a study of blood T cells in healthy people across ages. The second PCR ran about 6 to 12 cycles with a sample-barcoded 5' primer and J-beta primers. TCRdb redid the calling of the 5' RACE reads with MiXCR, one entry per CDR3 protein. The sample gives around 1,900,000 distinct CDR3 sequences, approximately 39% of which show up once; 23% is in the top ten. This clonotype has more than one count but fewer than ten. The clonotype originates from a human donor in good health. Sequenced sample: blood.

The CDR3 DNA follows: TGTGCCAATGGTGATATAGCGGGGGGCCATCTCACAGATACGCAGTATTTT. Its translation is CANGDIAGGHLTDTQYF. The chain has TRBV12-5 and TRBJ2-3; 10 nucleotides match TRBD2. The CDR3 sequence is 17 residues long. Looked up from germline, CDR1 is LGHNT and CDR2 is FRNRAP.